The clone carrying this TCR beta chain was observed a handful of times. The sample belongs to a study of T cells after yellow fever vaccination. 5'RACE template switching generated TCR cDNA, adding a universal primer site and UMIs. TCRdb redid the calling of the 5' RACE reads with MiXCR, one entry per CDR3 protein. The sample yields about 320,000 distinct CDR3 sequences, around an eighth seen once. This CDR3 has 13 residues. Germline V gives CDR1 SNHLY, CDR2 FYNNEI. Trimming cost V 4 bases and J 2 bases, with 9 bases left between them. The rearrangement joins TRBV2 to TRBJ2-7, with D unresolved. The sequence was obtained from a man aged 18-30 years who received the YFV17D yellow fever vaccine. The specimen comprised CD4+ T cells sorted from PBMCs, sampled 15 days after the yellow fever booster vaccination. CDR3 DNA: TGTGCCAGCAGTGGCAATGCCGCCTACGAGCAGTACTTC. Translating gives CASSGNAAYEQYF.